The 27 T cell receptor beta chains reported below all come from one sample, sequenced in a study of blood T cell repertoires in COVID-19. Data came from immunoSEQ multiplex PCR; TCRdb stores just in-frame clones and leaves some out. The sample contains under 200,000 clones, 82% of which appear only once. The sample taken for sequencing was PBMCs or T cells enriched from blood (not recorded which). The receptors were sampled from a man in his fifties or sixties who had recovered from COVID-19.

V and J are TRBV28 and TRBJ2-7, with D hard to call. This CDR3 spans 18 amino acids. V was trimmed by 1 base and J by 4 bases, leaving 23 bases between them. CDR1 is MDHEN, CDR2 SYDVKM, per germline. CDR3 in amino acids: CASSLLAPPLIGSYEQYF. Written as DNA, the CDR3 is TGTGCCAGCAGTTTATTAGCCCCACCCTTGATCGGAAGTTACGAGCAGTACTTC.

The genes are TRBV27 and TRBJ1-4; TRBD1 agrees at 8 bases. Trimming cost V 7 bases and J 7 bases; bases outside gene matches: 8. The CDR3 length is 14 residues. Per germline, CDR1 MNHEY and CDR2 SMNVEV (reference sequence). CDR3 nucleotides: TGTGCCAGCAAGTACAGGGGGGTGGGTGAAAAACTGTTTTTT. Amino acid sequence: CASKYRGVGEKLFF. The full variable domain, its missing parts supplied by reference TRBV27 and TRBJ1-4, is EAQVTQNPRYLITVTGKKLTVTCSQNMNHEYMSWYRQDPGLGLRQIYYSMNVEVTDKGDVPEGYKVSRKEKRNFPLILESPSPNQTSLYFCASKYRGVGEKLFFGSGTQLSVL.

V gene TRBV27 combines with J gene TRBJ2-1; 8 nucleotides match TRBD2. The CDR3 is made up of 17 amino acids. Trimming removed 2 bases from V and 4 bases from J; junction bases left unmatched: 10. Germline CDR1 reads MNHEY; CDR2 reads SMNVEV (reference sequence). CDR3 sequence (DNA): TGTGCCAGCAGTTTAAAAGCGGGCGGGAGGTTTTACAATGAGCAGTTCTTC. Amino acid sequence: CASSLKAGGRFYNEQFF.

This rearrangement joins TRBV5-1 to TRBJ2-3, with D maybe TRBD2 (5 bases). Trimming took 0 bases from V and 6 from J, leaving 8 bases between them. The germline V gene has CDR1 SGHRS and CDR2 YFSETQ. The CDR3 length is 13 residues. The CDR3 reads CASSLVGGDTQYF. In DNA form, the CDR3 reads TGCGCCAGCAGCTTGGTCGGCGGGGATACGCAGTATTTT.

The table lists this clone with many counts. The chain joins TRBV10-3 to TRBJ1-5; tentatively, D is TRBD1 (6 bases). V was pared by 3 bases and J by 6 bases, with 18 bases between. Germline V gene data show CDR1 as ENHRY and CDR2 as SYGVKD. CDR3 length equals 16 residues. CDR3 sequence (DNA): TGTGCCATCAGTGATCGGGACAAGTCTAGAGGTCAGCCCCAGCATTTT. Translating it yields CAISDRDKSRGQPQHF.

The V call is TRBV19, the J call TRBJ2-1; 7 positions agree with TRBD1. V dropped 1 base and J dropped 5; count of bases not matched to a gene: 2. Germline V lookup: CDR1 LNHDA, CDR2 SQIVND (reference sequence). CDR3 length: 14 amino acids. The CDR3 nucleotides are TGTGCCAGTAGTATAGGCGGACAGGACAATGAGCAGTTCTTC. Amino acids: CASSIGGQDNEQFF.

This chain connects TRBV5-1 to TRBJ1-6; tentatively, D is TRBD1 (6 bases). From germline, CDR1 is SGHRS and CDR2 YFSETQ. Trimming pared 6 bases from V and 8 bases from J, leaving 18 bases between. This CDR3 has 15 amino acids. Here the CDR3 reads CASKLIQGRDSPLHF. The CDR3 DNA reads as TGCGCCAGCAAGCTCATCCAGGGGAGAGATTCACCCCTCCACTTT.

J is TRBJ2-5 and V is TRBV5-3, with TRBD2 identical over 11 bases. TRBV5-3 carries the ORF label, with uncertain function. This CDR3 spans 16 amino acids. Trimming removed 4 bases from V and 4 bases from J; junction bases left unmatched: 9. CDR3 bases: TGTGCCAGAAGCCCCGTAGCGGGAGGGCCTTCAGAGACCCAGTACTTC. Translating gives CARSPVAGGPSETQYF.

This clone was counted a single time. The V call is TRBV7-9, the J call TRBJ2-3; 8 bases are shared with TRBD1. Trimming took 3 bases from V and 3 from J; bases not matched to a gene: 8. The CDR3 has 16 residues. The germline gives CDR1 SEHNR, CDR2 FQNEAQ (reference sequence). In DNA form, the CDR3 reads TGTGCCAGCAGCTTCCTCCGGCAGGGGGCAACAGATACGCAGTATTTT. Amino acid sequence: CASSFLRQGATDTQYF.

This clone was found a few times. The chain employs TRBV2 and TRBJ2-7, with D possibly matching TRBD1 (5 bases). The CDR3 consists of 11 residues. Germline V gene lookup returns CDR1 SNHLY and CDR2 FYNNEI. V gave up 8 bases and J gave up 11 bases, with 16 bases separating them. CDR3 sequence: CASGAGSNEYF. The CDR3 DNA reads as TGTGCCAGCGGGGCCGGATCCAACGAGTACTTC.

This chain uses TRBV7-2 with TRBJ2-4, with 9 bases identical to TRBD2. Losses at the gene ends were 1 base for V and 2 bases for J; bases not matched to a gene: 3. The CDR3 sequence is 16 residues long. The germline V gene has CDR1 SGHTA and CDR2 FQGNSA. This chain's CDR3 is CASSLGTSVTKNIQYF. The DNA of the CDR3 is TGTGCCAGCAGCTTAGGGACTAGCGTTACCAAAAACATTCAGTACTTC. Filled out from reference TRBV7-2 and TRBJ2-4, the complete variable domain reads GAGVSQSPSNKVTEKGKDVELRCDPISGHTALYWYRQSLGQGLEFLIYFQGNSAPDKSGLPSDRFSAERTGGSVSTLTIQRTQQEDSAVYLCASSLGTSVTKNIQYFGAGTRLSVL.

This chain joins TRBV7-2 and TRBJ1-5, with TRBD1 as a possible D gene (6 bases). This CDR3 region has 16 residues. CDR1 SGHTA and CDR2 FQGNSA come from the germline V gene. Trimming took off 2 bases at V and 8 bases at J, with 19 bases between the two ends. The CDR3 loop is CASSLRAGEGGEPQHF. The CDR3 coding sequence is TGTGCCAGCAGCTTACGGGCAGGGGAGGGTGGAGAGCCCCAGCATTTT.

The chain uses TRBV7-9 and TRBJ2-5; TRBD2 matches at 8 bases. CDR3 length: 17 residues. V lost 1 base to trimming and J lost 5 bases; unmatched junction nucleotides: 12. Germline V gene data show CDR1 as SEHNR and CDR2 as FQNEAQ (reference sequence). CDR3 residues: CASSLGPRAGGTETQYF. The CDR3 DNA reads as TGTGCCAGCAGCTTAGGCCCCCGGGCGGGGGGTACGGAGACCCAGTACTTC.

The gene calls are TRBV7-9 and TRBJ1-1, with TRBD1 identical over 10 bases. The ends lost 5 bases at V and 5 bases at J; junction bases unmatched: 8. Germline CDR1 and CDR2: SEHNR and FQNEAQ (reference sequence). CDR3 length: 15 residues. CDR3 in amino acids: CASSPWTGGWTEAFF. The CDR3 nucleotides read TGTGCCAGCAGCCCCTGGACAGGGGGATGGACTGAAGCTTTCTTT.

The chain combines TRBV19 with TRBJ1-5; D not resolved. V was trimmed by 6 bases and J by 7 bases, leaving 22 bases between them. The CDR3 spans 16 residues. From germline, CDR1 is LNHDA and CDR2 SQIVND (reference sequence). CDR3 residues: CASRSIGQEGRQPQHF. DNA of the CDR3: TGTGCCAGTAGGTCGATCGGGCAGGAGGGCCGACAGCCCCAGCATTTT.

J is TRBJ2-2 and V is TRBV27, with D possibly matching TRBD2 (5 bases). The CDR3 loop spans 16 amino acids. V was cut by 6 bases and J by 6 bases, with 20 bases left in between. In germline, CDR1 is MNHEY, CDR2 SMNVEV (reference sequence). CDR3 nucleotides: TGTGCCAGCAGCCTGAGGAGTATCAAGGGAGCCGGGGAGCTGTTTTTT. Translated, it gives CASSLRSIKGAGELFF.

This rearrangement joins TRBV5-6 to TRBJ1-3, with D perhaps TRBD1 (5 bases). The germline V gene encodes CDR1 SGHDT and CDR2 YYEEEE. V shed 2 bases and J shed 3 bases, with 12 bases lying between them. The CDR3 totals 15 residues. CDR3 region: CASSFQGIFGNTIYF. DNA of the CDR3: TGTGCCAGCAGCTTTCAGGGAATCTTTGGAAACACCATATATTTT.

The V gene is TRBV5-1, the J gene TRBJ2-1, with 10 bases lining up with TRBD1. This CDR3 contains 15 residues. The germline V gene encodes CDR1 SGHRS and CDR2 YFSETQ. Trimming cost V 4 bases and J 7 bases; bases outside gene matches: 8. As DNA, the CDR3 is TGCGCCAGCAGCCACGGGACAGGGGTCTCGAATGAGCAGTTCTTC. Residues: CASSHGTGVSNEQFF.

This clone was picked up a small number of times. The CDR3 protein is CASSERGTGSPLGGYTF. CDR3 bases: TGTGCCAGCAGTGAAAGGGGGACAGGCTCCCCTTTGGGGGGCTACACCTTC. The gene calls are TRBV2 and TRBJ1-2, with TRBD1 matching over 8 bases. The germline V gene has CDR1 SNHLY and CDR2 FYNNEI. With V trimmed by 2 bases and J by 8 bases, 16 bases remained unmatched. CDR3 length equals 17 residues.

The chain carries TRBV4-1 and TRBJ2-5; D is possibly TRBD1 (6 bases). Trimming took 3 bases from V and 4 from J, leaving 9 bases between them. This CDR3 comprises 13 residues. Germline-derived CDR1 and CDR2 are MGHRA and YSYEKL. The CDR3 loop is CASSQIGGETQYF. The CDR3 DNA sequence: TGCGCCAGCAGCCAGATAGGGGGAGAGACCCAGTACTTC.

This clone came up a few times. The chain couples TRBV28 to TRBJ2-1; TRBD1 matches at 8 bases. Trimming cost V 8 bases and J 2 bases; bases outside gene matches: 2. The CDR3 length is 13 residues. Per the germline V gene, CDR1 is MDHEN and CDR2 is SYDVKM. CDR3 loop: CASGTGAYNEQFF. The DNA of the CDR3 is TGTGCCAGCGGGACAGGCGCCTACAATGAGCAGTTCTTC.

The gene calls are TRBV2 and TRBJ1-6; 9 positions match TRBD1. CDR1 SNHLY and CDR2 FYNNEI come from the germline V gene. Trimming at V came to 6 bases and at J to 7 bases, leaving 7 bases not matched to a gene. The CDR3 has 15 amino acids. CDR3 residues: CASSGADRGNSPLHF. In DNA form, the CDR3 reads TGTGCCAGCAGCGGGGCGGACAGGGGAAATTCACCCCTCCACTTT.

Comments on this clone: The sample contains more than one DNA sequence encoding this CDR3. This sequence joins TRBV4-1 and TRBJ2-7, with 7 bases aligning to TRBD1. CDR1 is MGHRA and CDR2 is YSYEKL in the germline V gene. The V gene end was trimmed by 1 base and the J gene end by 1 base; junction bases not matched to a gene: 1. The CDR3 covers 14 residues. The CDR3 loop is CASSQGQGSYEQYF. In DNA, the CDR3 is TGCGCCAGCAGCCAAGGACAGGGTTCCTACGAGCAGTACTTC.

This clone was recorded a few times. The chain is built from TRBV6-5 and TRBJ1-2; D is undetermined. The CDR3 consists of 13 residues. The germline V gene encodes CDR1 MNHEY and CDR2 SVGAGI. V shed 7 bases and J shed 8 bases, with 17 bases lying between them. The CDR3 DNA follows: TGTGCCAGCAACCCCTCGGGATGGTGGGGCTACACCTTC. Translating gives CASNPSGWWGYTF.

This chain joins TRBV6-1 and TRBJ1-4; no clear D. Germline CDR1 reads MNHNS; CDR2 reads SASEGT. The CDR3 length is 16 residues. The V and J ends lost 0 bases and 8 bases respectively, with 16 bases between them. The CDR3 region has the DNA TGTGCCAGCAGTGAAGCGCTTGGAGTCGGGAGGGAAAAACTGTTTTTT. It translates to CASSEALGVGREKLFF.

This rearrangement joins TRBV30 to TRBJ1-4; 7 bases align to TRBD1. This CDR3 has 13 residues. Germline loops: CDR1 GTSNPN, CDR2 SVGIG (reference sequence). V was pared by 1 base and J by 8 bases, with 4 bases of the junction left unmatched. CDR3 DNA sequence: TGTGCCTGGAGTGCGGGACAGAAGGAAAAACTGTTTTTT. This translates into CAWSAGQKEKLFF. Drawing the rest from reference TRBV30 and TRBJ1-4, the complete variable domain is SQTIHQWPATLVQPVGSPLSLECTVEGTSNPNLYWYRQAAGRGLQLLFYSVGIGQISSEVPQNLSASRPQDRQFILSSKKLLLSDSGFYLCAWSAGQKEKLFFGSGTQLSVL.

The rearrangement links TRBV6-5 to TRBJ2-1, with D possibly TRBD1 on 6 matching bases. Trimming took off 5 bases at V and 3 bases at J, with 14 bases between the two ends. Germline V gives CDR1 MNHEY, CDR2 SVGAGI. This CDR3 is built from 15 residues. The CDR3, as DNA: TGTGCCAGCAGTCCCTGGCAGGGGCGCTACAATGAGCAGTTCTTC. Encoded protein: CASSPWQGRYNEQFF.